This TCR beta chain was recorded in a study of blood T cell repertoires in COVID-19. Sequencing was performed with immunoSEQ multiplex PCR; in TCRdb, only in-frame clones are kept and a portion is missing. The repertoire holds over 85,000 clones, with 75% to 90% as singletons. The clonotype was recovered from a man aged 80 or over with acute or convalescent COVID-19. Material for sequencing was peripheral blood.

The chain's CDR3 is CASSLLGAGNEQFF. The CDR3 nucleotides read TGTGCCAGCAGCCTACTGGGGGCCGGCAATGAGCAGTTCTTC. J is TRBJ2-1 and V is TRBV5-4, with D possibly matching TRBD1 (6 bases). CDR3 size: 14 residues. The germline V gene encodes CDR1 SGHNT and CDR2 YYREEE (reference sequence). V was trimmed by 4 bases and J by 6 bases, leaving 14 bases between them.